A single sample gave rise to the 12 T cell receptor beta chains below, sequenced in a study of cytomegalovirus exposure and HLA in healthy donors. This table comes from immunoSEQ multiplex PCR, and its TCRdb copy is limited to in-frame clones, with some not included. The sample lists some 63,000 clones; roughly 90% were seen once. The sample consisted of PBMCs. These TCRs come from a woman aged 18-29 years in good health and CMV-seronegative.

The CDR3 DNA reads as TGTGCCAGGGGACAGTATCCCTCCCGCACAGATACGCAGTATTTT. The encoded protein is CARGQYPSRTDTQYF. The V call is TRBV2, the J call TRBJ2-3; 7 bases agree with TRBD1. This CDR3 has 15 amino acids. The V gene end was trimmed by 9 bases and the J gene end by 1 base; junction bases not matched to a gene: 10. CDR1 and CDR2 (germline): SNHLY, FYNNEI.

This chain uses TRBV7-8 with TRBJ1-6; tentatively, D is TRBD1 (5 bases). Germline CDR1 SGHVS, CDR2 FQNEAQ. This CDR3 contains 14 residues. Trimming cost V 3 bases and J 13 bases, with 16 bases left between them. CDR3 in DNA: TGTGCCAGCAGCTTTGTAGGGGAAGAGTCGCCCCTCCACTTT. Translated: CASSFVGEESPLHF.

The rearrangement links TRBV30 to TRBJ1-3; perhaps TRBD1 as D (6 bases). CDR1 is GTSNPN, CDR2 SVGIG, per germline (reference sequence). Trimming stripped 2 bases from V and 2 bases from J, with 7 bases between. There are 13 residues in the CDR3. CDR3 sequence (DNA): TGTGCCTGGAGTTCAGGGGCTGGAAACACCATATATTTT. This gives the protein CAWSSGAGNTIYF.

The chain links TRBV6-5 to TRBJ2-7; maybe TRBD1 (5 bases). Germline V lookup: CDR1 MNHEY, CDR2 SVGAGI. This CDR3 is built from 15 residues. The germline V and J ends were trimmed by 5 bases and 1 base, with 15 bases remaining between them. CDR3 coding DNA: TGTGCCAGCAGTCGAAACAACAGGCGGTCCTACGAGCAGTACTTC. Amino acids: CASSRNNRRSYEQYF.

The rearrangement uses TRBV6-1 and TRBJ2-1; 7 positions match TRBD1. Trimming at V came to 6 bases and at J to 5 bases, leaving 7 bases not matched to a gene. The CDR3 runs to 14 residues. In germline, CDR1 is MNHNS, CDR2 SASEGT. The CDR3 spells CASRDRPLHNEQFF. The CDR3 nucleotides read TGTGCCAGCAGGGACAGGCCATTACACAATGAGCAGTTCTTC.

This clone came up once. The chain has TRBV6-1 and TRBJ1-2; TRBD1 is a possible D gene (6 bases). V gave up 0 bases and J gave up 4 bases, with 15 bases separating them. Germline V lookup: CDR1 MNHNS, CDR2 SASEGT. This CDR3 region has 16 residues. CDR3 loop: CASSEALAGAGYGYTF. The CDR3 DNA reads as TGTGCCAGCAGTGAAGCGCTGGCAGGGGCGGGCTATGGCTACACCTTC.

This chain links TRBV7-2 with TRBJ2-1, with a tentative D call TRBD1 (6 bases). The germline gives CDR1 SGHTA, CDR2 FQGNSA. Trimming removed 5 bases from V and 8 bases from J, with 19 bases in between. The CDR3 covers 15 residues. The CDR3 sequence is CASSQPGTSGDEQFF. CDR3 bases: TGTGCCAGCAGCCAGCCCGGGACATCTGGAGATGAGCAGTTCTTC. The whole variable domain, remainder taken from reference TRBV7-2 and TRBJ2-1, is GAGVSQSPSNKVTEKGKDVELRCDPISGHTALYWYRQSLGQGLEFLIYFQGNSAPDKSGLPSDRFSAERTGGSVSTLTIQRTQQEDSAVYLCASSQPGTSGDEQFFGPGTRLTVL.

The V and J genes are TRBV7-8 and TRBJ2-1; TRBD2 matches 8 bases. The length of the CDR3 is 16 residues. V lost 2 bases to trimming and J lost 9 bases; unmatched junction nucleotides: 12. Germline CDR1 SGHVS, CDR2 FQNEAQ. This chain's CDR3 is CASSLIGLGLELEQFF. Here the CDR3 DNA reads TGTGCCAGCAGCTTAATCGGCTTGGGACTAGAACTTGAGCAGTTCTTC. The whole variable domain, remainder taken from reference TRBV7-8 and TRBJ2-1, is GAGVSQSPRYKVAKRGQDVALRCDPISGHVSLFWYQQALGQGPEFLTYFQNEAQLDKSGLPSDRFFAERPEGSVSTLKIQRTQQEDSAVYLCASSLIGLGLELEQFFGPGTRLTVL.

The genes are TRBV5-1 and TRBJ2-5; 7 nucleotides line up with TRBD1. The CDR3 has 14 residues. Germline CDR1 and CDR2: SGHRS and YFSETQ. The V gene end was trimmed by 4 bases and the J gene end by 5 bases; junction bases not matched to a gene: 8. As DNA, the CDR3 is TGCGCCAGCAGCACACCGACAGGGCGCGAGACCCAGTACTTC. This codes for CASSTPTGRETQYF. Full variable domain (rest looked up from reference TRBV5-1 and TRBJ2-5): KAGVTQTPRYLIKTRGQQVTLSCSPISGHRSVSWYQQTPGQGLQFLFEYFSETQRNKGNFPGRFSGRQFSNSRSEMNVSTLELGDSALYLCASSTPTGRETQYFGPGTRLLVL.

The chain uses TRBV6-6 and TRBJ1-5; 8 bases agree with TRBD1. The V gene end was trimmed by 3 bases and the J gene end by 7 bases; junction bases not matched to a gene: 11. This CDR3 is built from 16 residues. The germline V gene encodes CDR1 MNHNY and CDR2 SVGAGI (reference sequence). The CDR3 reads CASSYGAGGAGQPQHF. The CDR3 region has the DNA TGTGCCAGCAGTTATGGGGCAGGGGGCGCGGGGCAGCCCCAGCATTTT.

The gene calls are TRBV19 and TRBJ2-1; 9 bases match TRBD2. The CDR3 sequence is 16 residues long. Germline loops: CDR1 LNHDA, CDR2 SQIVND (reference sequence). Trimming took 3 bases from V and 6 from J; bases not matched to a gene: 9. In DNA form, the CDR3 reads TGTGCCAGTAGTATTCAGACTAGCGGCCATCTCAATGAGCAGTTCTTC. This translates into CASSIQTSGHLNEQFF.

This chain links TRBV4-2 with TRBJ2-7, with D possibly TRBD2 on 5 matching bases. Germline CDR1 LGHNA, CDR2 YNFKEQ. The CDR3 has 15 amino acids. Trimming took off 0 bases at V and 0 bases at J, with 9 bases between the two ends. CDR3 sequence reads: CASSQDLGSSYEQYF. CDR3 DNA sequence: TGTGCCAGCAGCCAAGATCTAGGGAGCTCCTACGAGCAGTACTTC.